This T cell receptor (beta chain) was observed in a study of shared clonotypes between healthy human individuals. Measured with immunoSEQ multiplex PCR; TCRdb has only the in-frame clones, and not every one. The sample consists of a few million clones, 80% to 95% of them appearing once. V lost 2 bases, J lost 1 base, and 8 bases lay in between. The CDR3 extends over 13 amino acids. The germline V gene encodes CDR1 SQVTM and CDR2 ANQGSEA. Points on this clone: Its antigen is not identified.

Study-wide findings and caveats: Naive subsets typically showed greater estimated richness than memory subsets.

The rearrangement links TRBV29-1 to TRBJ1-1, with D unresolved. The sequence derives from a man aged 18 to 30 in good health. Some clones in this sample may be carry-over from other donors' samples. Sequencing input: naive CD4+ T cells from PBMCs. The sample's subset: CD45RA+ positively selected. The CDR3 coding sequence is TGCAGCGTTGAATGGCAGCCGAACACTGAAGCTTTCTTT. Its protein is CSVEWQPNTEAFF.